The T cell receptor (beta chain) under discussion was sequenced for a study of response to subunit inactivated influenza vaccine. V lost 10 bases to trimming and J lost 3 bases, with 15 bases between them. Germline V CDR1 and CDR2: KGHSH, LQKENI. The CDR3 length is 13 residues. Remarks on this clonotype: The antigen remains unidentified.

Via MiXCR, TCRdb re-called the RT-PCR reads, giving one row per CDR3 protein. The sample consists of about 620,000 distinct CDR3 sequences, roughly 12% of them appearing once. Study-wide results and limits: Authors suggested few new T cells are recruited by each seasonal influenza vaccination.

These data were also reused for a study on T cells expressing NK-cell markers. That report notes: Libraries used 5'RACE template switching adding universal primer site and UMIs. Sequencing of TCR beta repertoires drew on sorted CD3+CD56+NKG2C+, CD3+CD56+NKG2C- and CD3+CD56-NKG2C+ T cells. The contribution of dominant NKG2C+ clonotypes to CD8+ T cells in six or seven donors was 1.0-7.0%. Whether expanded NKG2C-expressing T cell clones recognize HCMV is unknown.

The chain joins TRBV18 to TRBJ1-1, with D perhaps TRBD1 (6 bases). The sample was PBMCs from blood, taken on the day of vaccination. The source is a man in his forties or fifties who received an inactivated influenza vaccine. CDR3 residues: CATLQGIDTEAFF. CDR3 nucleotides: TGTGCCACCCTACAGGGTATAGACACTGAAGCTTTCTTT.